The rows below give T cell receptor beta chains drawn from one sample of a study of neoadjuvant nivolumab and ipilimumab in lung cancer. Data came from immunoSEQ multiplex PCR; TCRdb stores just in-frame clones and leaves some out. The sample has around 24,000 clones, approximately 78% seen once. This material consisted of tumor tissue, taken after neoadjuvant nivolumab, alone or with ipilimumab, at or shortly before surgery. The receptors stem from an adult with non-small cell lung cancer. Each CDR3 is given with its conserved first and last residue. Each record gives: CDR3 length, D gene, J gene, V gene, CDR3 protein. D genes are given only for firm matches.

12,NA,TRBJ2-7,TRBV5-8,CASSLLVQEQYF
11,NA,TRBJ2-1,TRBV27,CASRGYNEQFF
17,TRBD1,TRBJ1-4,TRBV2,CASSPGTGNGFLKKLFF
14,NA,TRBJ1-1,TRBV11-1,CASSPGGRNTEAFF
17,NA,TRBJ1-1,TRBV11-2,CASSAKRWTAQNTEAFF
16,NA,TRBJ2-7,TRBV18,CASRSATALSSYEQYF
15,TRBD2,TRBJ2-5,TRBV11-2,CASSSGLVGQETQYF
15,TRBD1,TRBJ1-1,TRBV6-5,CASRFPGQGNTEAFF
12,TRBD2,TRBJ2-1,TRBV6-1,CASMSGRLMQFF
16,TRBD2,TRBJ2-3,TRBV2,CASTTSGRVGGDTQYF
16,NA,TRBJ2-3,TRBV7-6,CASSPLRQAPTDTQYF
15,NA,TRBJ2-7,TRBV18,CASSPPKPPEGEQYF
14,TRBD2,TRBJ2-7,TRBV7-8,CASSLTLAAYEQYF
13,NA,TRBJ2-3,TRBV7-3,CASSLQPSDTQYF
13,NA,TRBJ1-5,TRBV11-3,CASSLSGNQPQHF
13,NA,TRBJ1-5,TRBV2,CASSPLGVKAQHF
15,NA,TRBJ2-5,TRBV2,CASSLGTSSQETQYF
15,NA,TRBJ1-1,TRBV5-1,CASSFTDRPNTEAFF
17,NA,TRBJ2-7,TRBV5-1,CASSLLAGERVAYEQYF
15,NA,TRBJ1-4,TRBV6-5,CASSYRVGAGEKLFF
15,TRBD1,TRBJ2-5,TRBV11-3,CASSSGTGVEVTQYF
11,NA,TRBJ2-1,TRBV29-1,CSVGTFDEQFF
14,TRBD1,TRBJ1-1,TRBV25-1,CASSSTGVWAEAFF
16,TRBD1,TRBJ2-7,TRBV18,CASSPPGTGGLSEQYF
13,TRBD1,TRBJ2-5,TRBV7-7,CASSPGQLETQYF
14,NA,TRBJ2-2,TRBV19,CASKTGPEGGELFF
15,TRBD1,TRBJ2-5,TRBV7-7,CASSWSGDRGETQYF
15,NA,TRBJ2-3,TRBV7-9,CASSLELSGTDTQYF
18,TRBD1,TRBJ2-7,TRBV6-1,CASSEGTGLLVNVYEQYF
10,NA,TRBJ2-7,TRBV7-9,CASSLYEQYF
13,NA,TRBJ2-2,TRBV18,CASSLDYTGELFF
15,NA,TRBJ2-1,TRBV19,CASSLSEGRYNEQFF
15,NA,TRBJ1-4,TRBV6-1,CASSEASGLYEKLFF
16,NA,TRBJ2-7,TRBV11-3,CASSPDPRRGAYEQYF
14,NA,TRBJ1-5,TRBV19,CASSIRQGPQPQHF
13,TRBD1,TRBJ2-7,TRBV30,CAWSSRQGYEQYF
12,NA,TRBJ2-7,TRBV6-5,CASSRTGFEQYF
14,NA,TRBJ2-7,TRBV5-1,CASSSGSTTYEQYF
18,TRBD2,TRBJ2-1,TRBV29-1,CSVEEASGDLRTHNEQFF